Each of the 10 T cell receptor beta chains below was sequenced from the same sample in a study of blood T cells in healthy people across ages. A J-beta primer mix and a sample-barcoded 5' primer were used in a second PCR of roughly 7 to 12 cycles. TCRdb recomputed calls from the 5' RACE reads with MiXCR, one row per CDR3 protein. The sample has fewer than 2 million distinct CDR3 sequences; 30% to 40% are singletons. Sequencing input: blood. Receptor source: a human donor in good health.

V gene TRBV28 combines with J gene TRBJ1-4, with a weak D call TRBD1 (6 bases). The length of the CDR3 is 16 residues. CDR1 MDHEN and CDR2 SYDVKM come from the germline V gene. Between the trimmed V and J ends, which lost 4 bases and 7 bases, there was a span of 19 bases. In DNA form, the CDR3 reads TGTGCCAGCAGTTGGTTCGGGGGCACGATGCGTGAAAAACTGTTTTTT. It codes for CASSWFGGTMREKLFF. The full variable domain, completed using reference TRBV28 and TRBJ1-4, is DVKVTQSSRYLVKRTGEKVFLECVQDMDHENMFWYRQDPGLGLRLIYFSYDVKMKEKGDIPEGYSVSREKKERFSLILESASTNQTSMYLCASSWFGGTMREKLFFGSGTQLSVL.

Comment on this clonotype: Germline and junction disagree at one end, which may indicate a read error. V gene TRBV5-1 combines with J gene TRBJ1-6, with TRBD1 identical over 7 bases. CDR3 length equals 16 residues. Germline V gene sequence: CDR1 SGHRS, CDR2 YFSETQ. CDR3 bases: TGCGCCGGCAGCCAGGTGATCCAGGGGGTTAATTCACCCCTCCACTTT. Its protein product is CAGSQVIQGVNSPLHF.

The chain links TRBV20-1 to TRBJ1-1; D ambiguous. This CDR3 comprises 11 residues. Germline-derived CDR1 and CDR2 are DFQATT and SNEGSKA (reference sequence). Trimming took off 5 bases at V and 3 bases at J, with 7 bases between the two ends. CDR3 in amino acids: CSAPWDTEAFF. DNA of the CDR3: TGCAGTGCTCCGTGGGACACTGAAGCTTTCTTT.

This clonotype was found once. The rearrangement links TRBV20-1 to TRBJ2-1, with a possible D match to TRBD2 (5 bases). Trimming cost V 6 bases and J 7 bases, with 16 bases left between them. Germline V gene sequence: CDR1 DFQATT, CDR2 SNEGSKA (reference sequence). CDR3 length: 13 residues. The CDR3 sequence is CSASGGSKNEQFF. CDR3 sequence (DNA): TGCAGTGCGAGCGGCGGTAGCAAGAATGAGCAGTTCTTC.

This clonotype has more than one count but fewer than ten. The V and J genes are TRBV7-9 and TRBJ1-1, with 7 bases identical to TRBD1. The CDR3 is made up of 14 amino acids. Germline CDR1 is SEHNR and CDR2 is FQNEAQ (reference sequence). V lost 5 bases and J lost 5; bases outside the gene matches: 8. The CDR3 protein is CASSPGTVRTEAFF. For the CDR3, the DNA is TGTGCCAGCAGCCCCGGGACAGTCCGGACTGAAGCTTTCTTT.

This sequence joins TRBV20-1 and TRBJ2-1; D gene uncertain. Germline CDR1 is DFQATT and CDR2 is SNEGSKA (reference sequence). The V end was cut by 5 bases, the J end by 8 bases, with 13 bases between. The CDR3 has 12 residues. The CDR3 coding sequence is TGCAGTGCTGGCGCCGCTTTCGATGAGCAGTTCTTC. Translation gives CSAGAAFDEQFF.

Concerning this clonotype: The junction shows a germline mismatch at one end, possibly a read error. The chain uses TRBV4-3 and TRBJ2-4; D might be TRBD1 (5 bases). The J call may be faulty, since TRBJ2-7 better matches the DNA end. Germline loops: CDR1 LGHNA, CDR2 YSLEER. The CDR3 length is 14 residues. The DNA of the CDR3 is TGCGCCAGCCGCCAGGGCGGCTACGACTACGAGCAGTACTTC. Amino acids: CASRQGGYDYEQYF.

The CDR3 DNA is TGCGCCAGCAGCGGGCCCTCTAGCACAGATACGCAGTATTTT. Residues: CASSGPSSTDTQYF. The V call is TRBV5-1, the J call TRBJ2-3; no clear D. The CDR3 is made up of 14 amino acids. V was pared by 4 bases and J by 0 bases, with 9 bases between. Germline CDR1 and CDR2: SGHRS and YFSETQ.

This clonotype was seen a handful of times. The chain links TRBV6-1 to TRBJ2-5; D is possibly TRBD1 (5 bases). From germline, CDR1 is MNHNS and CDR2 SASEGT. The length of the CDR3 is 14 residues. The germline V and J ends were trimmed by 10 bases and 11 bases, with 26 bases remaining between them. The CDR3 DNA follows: TGTGCCACCGACCAGCTACCAGGGCTTGGAATACAGTACTTC. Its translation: CATDQLPGLGIQYF.

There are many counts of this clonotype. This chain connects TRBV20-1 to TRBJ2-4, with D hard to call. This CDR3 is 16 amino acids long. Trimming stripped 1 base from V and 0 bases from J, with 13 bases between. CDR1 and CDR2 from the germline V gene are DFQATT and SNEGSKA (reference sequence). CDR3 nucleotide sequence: TGCAGTGCTAGAGCATTTGACTCACTAGCCAAAAACATTCAGTACTTC. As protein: CSARAFDSLAKNIQYF.